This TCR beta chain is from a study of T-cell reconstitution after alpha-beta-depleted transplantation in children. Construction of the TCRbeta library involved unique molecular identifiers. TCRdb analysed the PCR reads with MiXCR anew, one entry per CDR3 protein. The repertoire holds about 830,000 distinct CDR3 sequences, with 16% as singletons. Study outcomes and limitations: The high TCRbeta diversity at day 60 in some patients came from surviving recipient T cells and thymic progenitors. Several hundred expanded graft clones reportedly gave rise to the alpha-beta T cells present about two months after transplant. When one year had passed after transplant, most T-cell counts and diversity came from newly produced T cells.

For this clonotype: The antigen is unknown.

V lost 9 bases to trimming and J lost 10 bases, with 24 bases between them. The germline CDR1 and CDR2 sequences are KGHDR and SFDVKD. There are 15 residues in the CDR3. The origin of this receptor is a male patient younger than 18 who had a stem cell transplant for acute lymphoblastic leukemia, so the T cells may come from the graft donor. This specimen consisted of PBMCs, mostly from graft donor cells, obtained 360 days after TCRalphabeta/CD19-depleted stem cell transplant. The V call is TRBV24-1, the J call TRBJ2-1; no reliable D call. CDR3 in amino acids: CATVCNSQTFGEQFF. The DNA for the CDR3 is TGTGCCACCGTGTGTAACAGCCAAACCTTTGGGGAGCAGTTCTTC.